This entry lists 4 T cell receptor beta chains sequenced from one sample in a study of shared T cell receptors in the human thymus. Assay: immunoSEQ multiplex PCR; the TCRdb copy retains only in-frame clones and omits some. The profile shows approximately 660,000 clones, 70% to 90% of them singletons. Another study also made use of these data, one on human thymus T cells.

The sequencing input was thymocytes. These receptors originate from a boy under two years old with a congenital heart defect.

In DNA form, the CDR3 reads TGTGCCAGCAGCTTAGATCCGGTAGTCGACAGGGGGGCCCGTAATGAGCAGTTCTTC. Its translation: CASSLDPVVDRGARNEQFF. The rearrangement uses TRBV11-2 and TRBJ2-1, with 9 bases aligning to TRBD1. V was pared by 0 bases and J by 7 bases, with 16 bases of the junction left unmatched. The germline CDR1 and CDR2 sequences are SGHAT and FQNNGV. This CDR3 has 19 amino acids.

The rearrangement uses TRBV4-2 and TRBJ2-4; TRBD1 is a possible D gene (6 bases). This CDR3 spans 13 amino acids. V was shortened by 3 bases and J by 8 bases, with 11 bases between the two germline ends. The germline V gene encodes CDR1 LGHNA and CDR2 YNFKEQ. CDR3 coding DNA: TGTGCCAGCAGCCACCCAGGGGAGTACATTCAGTACTTC. Translating gives CASSHPGEYIQYF.

Details on this clone: The sample contains more than one DNA sequence encoding this CDR3. The chain carries TRBV5-1 and TRBJ2-2; D may be TRBD1 (6 bases). This CDR3 comprises 12 residues. The germline V and J ends were trimmed by 4 bases and 6 bases, with 7 bases remaining between them. Germline V gene lookup returns CDR1 SGHRS and CDR2 YFSETQ. CDR3 residues: CASSRQAGELFF. The CDR3 nucleotides read TGCGCCAGCAGCAGACAGGCCGGGGAGCTGTTTTTT.

The J gene is TRBJ1-4, the V gene TRBV30, with D uncertain. The CDR3 runs to 13 residues. Germline loops: CDR1 GTSNPN, CDR2 SVGIG (reference sequence). Trimming stripped 3 bases from V and 0 bases from J, with 5 bases between. The CDR3 DNA is TGTGCCTGGAGCCCAGCAACTAATGAAAAACTGTTTTTT. This translates into CAWSPATNEKLFF.